Below are 13 T cell receptor beta chains sequenced from a single sample in a study of radiation and T cells in renal cell carcinoma. The method was immunoSEQ multiplex PCR; TCRdb's version includes in-frame clones alone and lacks a portion of them. The repertoire includes approximately 65,000 clones, 65% to 80% of them detected once, and around 6.8% sits in the top ten. Time point reported: blood 4 weeks post-SBRT, at nephrectomy. Treatment of the sample: 15 Gy SBRT to primary tumor, nephrectomy 4 weeks later. This specimen consisted of blood, obtained from a patient whose treatment included radiotherapy and nephrectomy. These receptors were collected from a man in his sixties with renal cell carcinoma.

The chain couples TRBV7-3 to TRBJ1-2; 10 positions match TRBD1. CDR3 size: 23 residues. Trimming took 1 base from V and 0 from J; bases not matched to a gene: 23. Per the germline V gene, CDR1 is SGHTA and CDR2 is FQGTGA. CDR3 sequence: CASSLRAGTGDKDPAPANYGYTF. In nucleotides, the CDR3 is TGTGCCAGCAGCTTAAGGGCCGGGACAGGGGACAAAGACCCAGCCCCCGCTAACTATGGCTACACCTTC.

A few counts support this clone. CDR3 residues: CASSADDGNTEAFF. The CDR3 DNA reads TGTGCCAGCAGCGCGGACGACGGGAACACTGAAGCTTTCTTT. This chain links TRBV9 with TRBJ1-1; no clear D. Germline loops: CDR1 SGDLS, CDR2 YYNGEE. Trimming left V 3 bases short and J 1 base short, with 10 bases between. This CDR3 region has 14 residues.

DNA of the CDR3: TGCAGTGCTAGCCCTACCGGTGAAGCTTTCTTT. This translates into CSASPTGEAFF. The chain combines TRBV20-1 with TRBJ1-1; D remains ambiguous. The CDR3 sequence is 11 residues long. Deletions cut 3 bases from V and 7 bases from J, with 9 bases between. Germline CDR1 is DFQATT and CDR2 is SNEGSKA (reference sequence).

V usage is TRBV21-1 and J usage is TRBJ2-7; TRBD2 was called by the table and not checked on the DNA. TRBV21-1 is labeled a pseudogene. The CDR3 runs to 15 residues. The CDR3 coding sequence is TGTGCCAGCAGCGTACCCGGGACTAGTACCGACGAGCAGTACGTC. Translated, it gives CASSVPGTSTDEQYV.

The V call is TRBV7-9, the J call TRBJ1-2; 8 bases are a match to TRBD1. The CDR3 extends over 14 amino acids. Germline V gene lookup returns CDR1 SEHNR and CDR2 FQNEAQ (reference sequence). J lost 3 bases, V lost 1 base, and 1 base had no gene match. CDR3: CASSLGQGHYGYTF. DNA of the CDR3: TGTGCCAGCAGCTTAGGACAGGGGCACTATGGCTACACCTTC.

V gene TRBV7-9 combines with J gene TRBJ1-2, with D possibly matching TRBD1 (5 bases). Germline lookup yields CDR1 SEHNR and CDR2 FQNEAQ (reference sequence). CDR3 length: 16 amino acids. The V end was cut by 9 bases, the J end by 8 bases, with 28 bases between. Here the CDR3 DNA reads TGTGCCAGTGAAACGACAGAGGATCTGCGAGATACGGGCTACACCTTC. It codes for CASETTEDLRDTGYTF. The full variable domain, completed using reference TRBV7-9 and TRBJ1-2, is DTGVSQNPRHKITKRGQNVTFRCDPISEHNRLYWYRQTLGQGPEFLTYFQNEAQLEKSRLLSDRFSAERPKGSFSTLEIQRTEQGDSAMYLCASETTEDLRDTGYTFGSGTRLTVV.

The chain uses TRBV19 and TRBJ1-5, with 11 positions matching TRBD1. V shed 8 bases, J shed 0 bases, and the junction held 6 bases outside the gene matches. CDR1 and CDR2 (germline): LNHDA, SQIVND (reference sequence). This CDR3 comprises 16 residues. The CDR3 bases are TGTGCCAGTTCCGGGACAGGGGGAGGTAGCAATCAGCCCCAGCATTTT. It yields the protein CASSGTGGGSNQPQHF.

J is TRBJ2-5 and V is TRBV7-8; D remains unclear. CDR1 and CDR2 (germline): SGHVS, FQNEAQ. Between the trimmed V and J ends, which lost 7 bases and 2 bases, there was a span of 20 bases. The CDR3 length is 16 residues. CDR3 DNA sequence: TGTGCCAGCACCCTGAACAACCGAGGACGGCAAGAGACCCAGTACTTC. Translated: CASTLNNRGRQETQYF.

This rearrangement joins TRBV5-4 to TRBJ2-2; D is ambiguous. Per germline, CDR1 SGHNT and CDR2 YYREEE (reference sequence). Trimming removed 0 bases at V and 9 bases at J, with 3 bases between. The CDR3 has 11 residues. The CDR3 DNA is TGTGCCAGCAGCTTGGGCCGGGAGCTGTTTTTT. Translating gives CASSLGRELFF.

V gene TRBV28 combines with J gene TRBJ2-4; 9 nucleotides match TRBD1. The V gene end was trimmed by 6 bases and the J gene end by 8 bases; junction bases not matched to a gene: 8. CDR3 length: 14 residues. Germline lookup yields CDR1 MDHEN and CDR2 SYDVKM. As DNA, the CDR3 is TGTGCCAGCAGAGGGGACAGGGAGGGGTACATTCAGTACTTC. Amino acids: CASRGDREGYIQYF.

The rearrangement links TRBV6-6 to TRBJ2-2; D unclear. The CDR3 runs 15 residues. Trimming shortened V by 6 bases and J by 2 bases, and 13 bases separated the two germline ends. Germline-derived CDR1 and CDR2 are MNHNY and SVGAGI (reference sequence). In DNA form, the CDR3 reads TGTGCCAGCAGGATCTCCGAGACCAACACCGGGGAGCTGTTTTTT. Residues: CASRISETNTGELFF.

The V and J genes are TRBV10-2 and TRBJ2-7; 7 bases are shared with TRBD2. The CDR3 totals 14 residues. Germline V gives CDR1 WSHSY, CDR2 SAAADI. The J segment lost 4 bases and the V segment lost 6 bases, leaving 9 bases of the junction unmatched. CDR3 sequence reads: CASRDGTKDYEQYV. For the CDR3, the DNA is TGCGCCAGCAGGGACGGGACTAAAGATTACGAGCAGTACGTC.

V and J are TRBV2 and TRBJ2-5; D remains unclear. In germline, CDR1 is SNHLY, CDR2 FYNNEI. Trimming left V 8 bases short and J 0 bases short, with 13 bases between. The CDR3 is made up of 14 amino acids. The CDR3 sequence: CASSRAGHQETQYF. Written as DNA, the CDR3 is TGTGCCAGCTCTAGGGCAGGCCACCAAGAGACCCAGTACTTC. The variable domain in full, with the rest retrieved from reference TRBV2 and TRBJ2-5, is EPEVTQTPSHQVTQMGQEVILRCVPISNHLYFYWYRQILGQKVEFLVSFYNNEISEKSEIFDDQFSVERPDGSNFTLKIRSTKLEDSAMYFCASSRAGHQETQYFGPGTRLLVL.